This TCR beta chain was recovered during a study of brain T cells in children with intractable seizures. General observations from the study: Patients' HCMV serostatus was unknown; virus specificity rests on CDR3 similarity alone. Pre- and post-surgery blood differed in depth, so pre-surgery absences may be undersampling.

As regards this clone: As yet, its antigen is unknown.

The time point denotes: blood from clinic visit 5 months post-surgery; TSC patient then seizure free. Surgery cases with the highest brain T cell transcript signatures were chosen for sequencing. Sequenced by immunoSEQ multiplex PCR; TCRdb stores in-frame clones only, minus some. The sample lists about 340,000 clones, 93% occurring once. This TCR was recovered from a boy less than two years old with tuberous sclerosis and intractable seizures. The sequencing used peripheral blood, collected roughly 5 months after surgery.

In DNA form, the CDR3 reads TGTGCCAGCGTAATACAGGGGGCGGGTGGCTACACCTTC. Translated: CASVIQGAGGYTF. V is TRBV5-8 and J is TRBJ1-2, with 9 bases fitting TRBD1. The V segment lost 7 bases and the J segment 7 bases; nucleotides outside the gene matches: 8. CDR3 length: 13 residues. Germline CDR1 and CDR2: SGHTS and YDEGEE.